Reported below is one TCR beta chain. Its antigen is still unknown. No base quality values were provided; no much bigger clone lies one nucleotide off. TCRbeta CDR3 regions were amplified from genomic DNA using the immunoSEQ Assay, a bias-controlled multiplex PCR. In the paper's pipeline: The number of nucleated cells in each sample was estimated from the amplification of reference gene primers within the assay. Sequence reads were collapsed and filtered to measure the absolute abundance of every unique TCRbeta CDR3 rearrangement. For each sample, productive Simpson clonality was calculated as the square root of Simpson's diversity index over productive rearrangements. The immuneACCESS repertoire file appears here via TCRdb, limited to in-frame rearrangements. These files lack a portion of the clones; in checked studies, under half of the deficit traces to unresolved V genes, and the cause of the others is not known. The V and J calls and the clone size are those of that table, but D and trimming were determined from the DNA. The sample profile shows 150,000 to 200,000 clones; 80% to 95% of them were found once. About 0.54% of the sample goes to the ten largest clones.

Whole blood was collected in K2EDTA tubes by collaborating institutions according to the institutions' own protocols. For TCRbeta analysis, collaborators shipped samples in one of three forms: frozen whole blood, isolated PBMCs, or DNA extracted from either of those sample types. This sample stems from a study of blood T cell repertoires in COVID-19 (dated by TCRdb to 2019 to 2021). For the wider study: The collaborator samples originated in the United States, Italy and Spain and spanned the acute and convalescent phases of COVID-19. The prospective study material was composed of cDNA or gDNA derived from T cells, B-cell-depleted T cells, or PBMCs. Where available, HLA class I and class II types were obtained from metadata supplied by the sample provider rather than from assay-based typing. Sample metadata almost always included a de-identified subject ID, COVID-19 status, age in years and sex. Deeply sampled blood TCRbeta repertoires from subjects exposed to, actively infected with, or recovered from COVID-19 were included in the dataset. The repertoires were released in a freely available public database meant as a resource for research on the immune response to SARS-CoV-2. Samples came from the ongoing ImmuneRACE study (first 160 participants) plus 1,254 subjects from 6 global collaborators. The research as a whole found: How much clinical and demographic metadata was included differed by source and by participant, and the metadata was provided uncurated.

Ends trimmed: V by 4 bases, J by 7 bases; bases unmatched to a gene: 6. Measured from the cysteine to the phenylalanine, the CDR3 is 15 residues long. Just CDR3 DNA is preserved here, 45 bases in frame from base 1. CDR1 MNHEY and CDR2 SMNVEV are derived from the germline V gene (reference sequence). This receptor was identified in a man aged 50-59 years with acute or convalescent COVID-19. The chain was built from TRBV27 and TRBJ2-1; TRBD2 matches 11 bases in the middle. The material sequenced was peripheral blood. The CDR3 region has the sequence CASSYSGGAGNEQFF. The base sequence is TGTGCCAGCAGTTATAGCGGGGGGGCCGGGAATGAGCAGTTCTTC.